The 2 T cell receptor beta chains reported below all come from one sample, sequenced in a study of blood T cell repertoires in COVID-19. Sequencing was performed with immunoSEQ multiplex PCR; in TCRdb, only in-frame clones are kept and a portion is missing. The top ten hold under 3.5% of the sample, which has approximately 200,000 clones, 85% to 90% seen once. The sequencing input was peripheral blood. These receptors came from a man between 25 and 39 years old with COVID-19, enrolled during active disease.

This rearrangement joins TRBV11-1 to TRBJ2-6; 7 nucleotides align to TRBD1. The CDR3 is 15 amino acids. Trimming took 5 bases from V and 2 from J; bases not matched to a gene: 3. CDR1 and CDR2 from the germline V gene are SGHAT and FQDESV (reference sequence). The DNA for the CDR3 is TGTGCCAGCAGCCCAACAGGGGCTGGGGCCAACGTCCTGACTTTC. Translating it yields CASSPTGAGANVLTF.

This chain joins TRBV28 and TRBJ2-2; D is possibly TRBD2 (5 bases). The CDR3 length is 15 residues. The V gene's germline CDR1 is MDHEN and CDR2 SYDVKM. Trimming removed 3 bases from V and 2 bases from J, with 10 bases in between. In DNA, the CDR3 is TGTGCCAGCAGTTTGAGCGGATATAACACCGGGGAGCTGTTTTTT. This codes for CASSLSGYNTGELFF.